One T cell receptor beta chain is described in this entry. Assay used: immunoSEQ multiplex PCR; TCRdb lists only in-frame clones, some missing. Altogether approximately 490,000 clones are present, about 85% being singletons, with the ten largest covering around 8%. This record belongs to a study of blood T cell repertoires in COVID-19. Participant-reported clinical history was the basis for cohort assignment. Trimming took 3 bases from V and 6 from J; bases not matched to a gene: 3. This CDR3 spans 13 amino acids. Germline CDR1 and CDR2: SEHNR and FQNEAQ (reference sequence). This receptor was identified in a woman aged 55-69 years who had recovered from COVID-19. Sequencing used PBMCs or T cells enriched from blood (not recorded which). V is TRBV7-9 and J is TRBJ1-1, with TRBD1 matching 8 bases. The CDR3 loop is CASSFGQGSEAFF. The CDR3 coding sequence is TGTGCCAGCAGCTTCGGACAGGGCTCTGAAGCTTTCTTT.